The 29 T cell receptor beta chains in this list originate from one sample, sequenced in a study of blood T cell repertoires in COVID-19. Libraries were prepared by immunoSEQ multiplex PCR; TCRdb keeps only in-frame clonotypes and omits some of them. The sample lists about 150,000 clones; approximately 86% were seen once. Input material: peripheral blood. Receptors were obtained from an older man with acute or convalescent COVID-19.

The chain employs TRBV19 and TRBJ2-1; no definite D call. V lost 1 base and J 8 bases, leaving 15 bases between the germline ends. The CDR3 totals 15 residues. Germline CDR1 LNHDA, CDR2 SQIVND (reference sequence). The CDR3 DNA reads TGTGCCAGTAGTATAGCGGGTGTAGGCACTCATGAGCAGTTCTTC. Its protein is CASSIAGVGTHEQFF.

V and J are TRBV7-6 and TRBJ2-5; 14 bases are a match to TRBD2. The ends lost 4 bases at V and 0 bases at J; junction bases unmatched: 10. CDR1 is SGHVS and CDR2 is FNYEAQ in the germline V gene. This CDR3 is built from 19 residues. This CDR3 reads CASSSSLTSGRGNQETQYF. CDR3 sequence (DNA): TGTGCCAGCAGCTCCTCCCTGACTAGCGGGAGGGGGAACCAAGAGACCCAGTACTTC.

The chain joins TRBV9 to TRBJ2-3, with D tentatively TRBD2 (6 bases). CDR3 size: 14 residues. The V end lost 0 bases, the J end lost 4 bases, and 9 bases lay between the germline ends. Germline-derived CDR1 and CDR2 are SGDLS and YYNGEE. The CDR3 protein is CASSVETGADTQYF. In DNA form, the CDR3 reads TGTGCCAGCAGCGTAGAAACGGGGGCAGATACGCAGTATTTT.

This chain uses TRBV28 with TRBJ1-5, with 9 bases that match TRBD1. The CDR3 length is 18 residues. Trimming took 2 bases from V and 4 from J; bases not matched to a gene: 12. Germline CDR1 MDHEN, CDR2 SYDVKM. CDR3 amino acids: CASSLGTGFLIDNQPQHF. The CDR3 coding sequence is TGTGCCAGCAGTTTAGGGACAGGGTTTCTAATCGATAATCAGCCCCAGCATTTT.

This chain joins TRBV28 and TRBJ2-5; 7 bases match TRBD2. Germline CDR1 and CDR2: MDHEN and SYDVKM. The CDR3 contains 14 residues. V lost 6 bases, J lost 1 base, and 5 bases stayed unmatched. The CDR3 DNA reads as TGTGCCAGCAGCCCCCAGCGGGGCCAAGAGACCCAGTACTTC. Translating it yields CASSPQRGQETQYF. Looking up the rest from reference TRBV28 and TRBJ2-5 gives the full variable domain: DVKVTQSSRYLVKRTGEKVFLECVQDMDHENMFWYRQDPGLGLRLIYFSYDVKMKEKGDIPEGYSVSREKKERFSLILESASTNQTSMYLCASSPQRGQETQYFGPGTRLLVL.

The V call is TRBV6-2 or TRBV6-3, the J call TRBJ2-7; 7 positions match TRBD1. This CDR3 has 14 residues. V was pared by 2 bases and J by 6 bases, with 7 bases of the junction left unmatched. Germline CDR1 reads MNHEY; CDR2 reads SVGEGT. CDR3 DNA sequence: TGTGCCAGCAGTTACAGAGGGGGCCTCGGCGAGCAGTACTTC. Its protein product is CASSYRGGLGEQYF.

The sample holds one count of this clone. The chain carries TRBV28 and TRBJ1-4, with D maybe TRBD1 (6 bases). V was shortened by 3 bases and J by 8 bases, with 13 bases between the two germline ends. From germline, CDR1 is MDHEN and CDR2 SYDVKM. The CDR3 runs to 14 residues. The CDR3, as DNA: TGTGCCAGCAGTTTCACAGGGAACAGGGAAAAACTGTTTTTT. Amino acids: CASSFTGNREKLFF.

The CDR3 DNA follows: TGCGCCAGCAGCCAAGATTGGGGAGCTAACTATGGCTACACCTTC. Translated, it gives CASSQDWGANYGYTF. This chain connects TRBV4-3 to TRBJ1-2, with D unclear. The germline V and J ends were trimmed by 0 bases and 0 bases, with 8 bases remaining between them. This CDR3 region has 15 residues. CDR1 is LGHNA, CDR2 YSLEER, per germline.

The V call is TRBV10-3, the J call TRBJ1-4, with D hard to call. The CDR3 sequence is 15 residues long. Trimming pared 5 bases from V and 4 bases from J, leaving 14 bases between. CDR1 and CDR2 (germline): ENHRY, SYGVKD. CDR3 in DNA: TGTGCCATCAGTCGAACAGCGGGAGATAATGAAAAACTGTTTTTT. Residues: CAISRTAGDNEKLFF.

The chain employs TRBV2 and TRBJ2-7; no clear D gene. The germline CDR1 and CDR2 sequences are SNHLY and FYNNEI. Trimming took off 2 bases at V and 2 bases at J, with 10 bases between the two ends. CDR3 length: 14 residues. CDR3: CASSENSQAYEQYF. The DNA of the CDR3 is TGTGCCAGCAGTGAAAACAGCCAAGCCTACGAGCAGTACTTC. The entire variable domain, with the rest obtained from reference TRBV2 and TRBJ2-7, is as follows: EPEVTQTPSHQVTQMGQEVILRCVPISNHLYFYWYRQILGQKVEFLVSFYNNEISEKSEIFDDQFSVERPDGSNFTLKIRSTKLEDSAMYFCASSENSQAYEQYFGPGTRLTVT.

The V call is TRBV14, the J call TRBJ2-3, with TRBD1 matching over 7 bases. Germline trimming cut 7 bases from V and 0 bases from J; bases unmatched to any gene: 1. The CDR3 runs to 13 residues. CDR1 is SGHDN, CDR2 FVKESK, per germline. CDR3 in DNA: TGTGCCAGCAACAGGGGCAGCACAGATACGCAGTATTTT. It specifies CASNRGSTDTQYF.

This clone was seen a handful of times. The chain uses TRBV19 and TRBJ1-1; no clear D gene. The CDR3 runs to 16 residues. V was trimmed by 0 bases and J by 4 bases, leaving 15 bases between them. Germline loops: CDR1 LNHDA, CDR2 SQIVND (reference sequence). CDR3 bases: TGTGCCAGTAGTATAGATAGCTTCTCCTTTGGCACTGAAGCTTTCTTT. This gives the protein CASSIDSFSFGTEAFF.

The chain couples TRBV6-5 to TRBJ1-2; TRBD1 agrees at 8 bases. CDR3 length equals 15 residues. J was trimmed by 4 bases and V by 5 bases; bases with no gene match: 9. Germline assignment: CDR1 MNHEY and CDR2 SVGAGI. The CDR3 bases are TGTGCCAGCAGTCCGTCTGGACAGGGTGGCTATGGCTACACCTTC. Protein product: CASSPSGQGGYGYTF.

The V and J genes are TRBV19 and TRBJ1-2, with 9 bases that match TRBD1. The germline V gene encodes CDR1 LNHDA and CDR2 SQIVND (reference sequence). Losses at the gene ends were 5 bases for V and 7 bases for J; bases not matched to a gene: 14. The CDR3 sequence is 16 residues long. CDR3 sequence (DNA): TGTGCCAGTAGTGATGGAGGGACAGGGTTCTACTCTGGCTACACCTTC. Protein: CASSDGGTGFYSGYTF.

The V gene is TRBV15, the J gene TRBJ2-5; weak D call: TRBD2 (5 bases). Germline CDR1 is LNHNV and CDR2 is YYDKDF (reference sequence). V was shortened by 0 bases and J by 5 bases, with 13 bases between the two germline ends. The CDR3 consists of 15 residues. The CDR3, as DNA: TGTGCCACCAGCAGAGATCGCGAGGGCCGGGAGACCCAGTACTTC. Its protein product is CATSRDREGRETQYF. Drawing the rest from reference TRBV15 and TRBJ2-5, the complete variable domain is DAMVIQNPRYQVTQFGKPVTLSCSQTLNHNVMYWYQQKSSQAPKLLFHYYDKDFNNEADTPDNFQSRRPNTSFCFLDIRSPGLGDTAMYLCATSRDREGRETQYFGPGTRLLVL.

The V gene is TRBV4-3, the J gene TRBJ2-1; 8 nucleotides match TRBD2. The CDR3 totals 18 residues. Germline CDR1 is LGHNA and CDR2 is YSLEER. Trimming cost V 0 bases and J 4 bases; bases outside gene matches: 11. CDR3 loop: CASSQDTVLAALYNEQFF. The DNA for the CDR3 is TGCGCCAGCAGCCAAGATACGGTACTAGCGGCCCTTTACAATGAGCAGTTCTTC.

This chain uses TRBV19 with TRBJ2-1, with 10 bases that match TRBD2. This CDR3 comprises 15 residues. Germline V gene data show CDR1 as LNHDA and CDR2 as SQIVND (reference sequence). The J segment lost 4 bases and the V segment lost 5 bases, leaving 5 bases of the junction unmatched. CDR3 bases: TGTGCCAGTAGTCTAGCGGGAGCTGGGTACAATGAGCAGTTCTTC. Protein sequence: CASSLAGAGYNEQFF.

The gene calls are TRBV24-1 and TRBJ2-7; 12 bases match TRBD2. CDR1 and CDR2 from the germline V gene are KGHDR and SFDVKD. Trimming cost V 6 bases and J 5 bases; bases outside gene matches: 4. The CDR3 length is 14 residues. The CDR3 region is CATSTSGRRDEQYF. CDR3 DNA sequence: TGTGCCACCAGTACTAGCGGGAGGCGGGACGAGCAGTACTTC.

This chain links TRBV12-3 or TRBV12-4 with TRBJ2-5; D perhaps matches TRBD2 (6 bases). Trimming took off 6 bases at V and 5 bases at J, with 13 bases between the two ends. The CDR3 sequence is 13 residues long. The DNA for the CDR3 is TGTGCCAGCAGCCCTGGTGGGGGGGAGACCCAGTACTTC. Translated: CASSPGGGETQYF.

The chain uses TRBV4-3 and TRBJ2-7, with 7 bases fitting TRBD2. Germline CDR1 reads LGHNA; CDR2 reads YSLEER. The CDR3 loop spans 14 amino acids. After removal of 0 bases from V and 6 bases from J, the junction contained 5 bases not matched to a gene. The CDR3 DNA is TGCGCCAGCAGCCAAGAAGGCGGGAGCTCCGAGCAGTACTTC. Protein: CASSQEGGSSEQYF.

The chain links TRBV6-2 or TRBV6-3 to TRBJ2-7; D gene unclear. With 6 bases removed from V and 0 bases from J, the gap between germline ends came to 6 bases. Germline V gives CDR1 MNHEY, CDR2 SVGEGT. The CDR3 has 12 amino acids. The chain's CDR3 is CASSQSSYEQYF. The CDR3 bases are TGTGCCAGCAGCCAGAGCTCCTACGAGCAGTACTTC.

The genes are TRBV4-1 and TRBJ2-7; TRBD1 agrees at 7 bases. After removal of 4 bases from V and 1 base from J, the junction contained 7 bases not matched to a gene. Germline CDR1 reads MGHRA; CDR2 reads YSYEKL. The CDR3 length is 15 residues. The chain's CDR3 is CASSLGQARSYEQYF. The CDR3 coding sequence is TGCGCCAGCAGCCTCGGACAGGCTCGATCCTACGAGCAGTACTTC.

V and J are TRBV2 and TRBJ1-2, with 9 bases that match TRBD1. The CDR3 is 13 residues long. With 4 bases clipped from V and 8 bases from J, the junction kept 5 bases outside the gene matches. Germline V gene data show CDR1 as SNHLY and CDR2 as FYNNEI. The CDR3 bases are TGTGCCAGCAGTGTCGGGACAGGGAAAGGCTACACCTTC. Translated, it gives CASSVGTGKGYTF.

The chain uses TRBV9 and TRBJ2-7; 10 nucleotides match TRBD1. Germline-derived CDR1 and CDR2 are SGDLS and YYNGEE. The junction had 9 bases not matched to a gene; V was cut back by 4 bases and J by 2 bases. The CDR3 consists of 16 residues. The CDR3 coding sequence is TGTGCCAGCAGCCCGTCGACAGGGGGCGAAACCTACGAGCAGTACTTC. Translating gives CASSPSTGGETYEQYF.

In this sample, this clone turned up a few times. The chain joins TRBV10-3 to TRBJ1-2; D is perhaps TRBD1 (6 bases). V dropped 11 bases and J dropped 4 bases, with 11 bases sitting between them. CDR3 size: 11 residues. The V gene's germline CDR1 is ENHRY and CDR2 SYGVKD. The CDR3 DNA sequence: TGTGCCGTGCAGGGGTTCTATGGCTACACCTTC. Protein product: CAVQGFYGYTF.

The chain joins TRBV2 to TRBJ2-2; 8 bases map to TRBD2. The trim removed 5 bases at V and 3 bases at J, leaving 5 bases unmatched. This CDR3 is 15 amino acids long. CDR1 is SNHLY, CDR2 FYNNEI, per germline. DNA of the CDR3: TGTGCCAGCAGTAAAAGCGGGAGTGACACCGGGGAGCTGTTTTTT. Amino acids: CASSKSGSDTGELFF.

CDR3 in DNA: TGTGCCAGCAGCCGAGAGGGACAGGGAACCTCACCCCTCCACTTT. Translated: CASSREGQGTSPLHF. V usage is TRBV5-5 and J usage is TRBJ1-6; TRBD1 matches 9 bases. Germline trimming cut 4 bases from V and 10 bases from J; bases unmatched to any gene: 9. The CDR3 spans 15 residues. Germline V lookup: CDR1 SGHKS, CDR2 YYEKEE (reference sequence).

The chain couples TRBV10-3 to TRBJ2-2; maybe TRBD1 (7 bases). Germline V gene sequence: CDR1 ENHRY, CDR2 SYGVKD. V lost 8 bases to trimming and J lost 4 bases, with 17 bases between them. The CDR3 sequence is 15 residues long. CDR3 amino acids: CAIPGGGRSTGELFF. The CDR3 DNA reads TGTGCCATCCCTGGAGGGGGCCGGTCCACCGGGGAGCTGTTTTTT.

Only a few counts were recorded for this clone. V and J are TRBV6-6 and TRBJ2-7; D unclear. The CDR3 loop spans 14 amino acids. Trimming cost V 6 bases and J 1 base, with 13 bases left between them. Germline assignment: CDR1 MNHNY and CDR2 SVGAGI (reference sequence). CDR3 in DNA: TGTGCCAGCAGACTGACTGCCGGGTCCTACGAGCAGTACTTC. Translation gives CASRLTAGSYEQYF.